This TCR beta chain was recovered during a study of blood T cell repertoires in COVID-19. Overall study: The analysed material was cDNA or gDNA that came from T cells, B-cell-depleted T cells, or PBMCs.

The CDR3 contains 14 residues. The V gene end was trimmed by 5 bases and the J gene end by 6 bases; junction bases not matched to a gene: 4. The germline gives CDR1 MNHEY, CDR2 SMNVEV (reference sequence). Living in 25 or so US areas, the participants were between roughly 18 and 89 years of age. Self-reported history from a screening survey and questionnaire set each donor's cohort. Sequencing was performed with immunoSEQ multiplex PCR; in TCRdb, only in-frame clones are kept and a portion is missing. Of almost 200,000 clones detected, more than 80% appear once; the ten largest clones hold roughly 8.4%.

This TCR came from a woman aged 18-35 years who had recovered from COVID-19. V and J are TRBV27 and TRBJ2-2; 9 positions match TRBD1. The sequencing sample was made of PBMCs or T cells enriched from blood (not recorded which). CDR3 sequence: CASSPTGGAGELFF. CDR3 DNA: TGTGCCAGCAGTCCCACAGGGGGCGCCGGGGAGCTGTTTTTT.